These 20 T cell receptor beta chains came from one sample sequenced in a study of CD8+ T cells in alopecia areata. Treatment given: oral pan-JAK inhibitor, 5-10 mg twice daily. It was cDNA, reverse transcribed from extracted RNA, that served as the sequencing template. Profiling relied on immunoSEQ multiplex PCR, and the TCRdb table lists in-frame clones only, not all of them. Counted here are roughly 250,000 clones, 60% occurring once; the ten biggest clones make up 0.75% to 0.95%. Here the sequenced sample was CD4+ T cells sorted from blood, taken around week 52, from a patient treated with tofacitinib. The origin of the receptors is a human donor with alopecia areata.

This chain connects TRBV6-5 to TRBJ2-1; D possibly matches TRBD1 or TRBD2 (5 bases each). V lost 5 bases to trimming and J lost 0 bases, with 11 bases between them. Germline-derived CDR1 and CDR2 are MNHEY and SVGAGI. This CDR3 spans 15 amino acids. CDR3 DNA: TGTGCCAGCAGTGGGACGTTAGGCTCCTACAATGAGCAGTTCTTC. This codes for CASSGTLGSYNEQFF.

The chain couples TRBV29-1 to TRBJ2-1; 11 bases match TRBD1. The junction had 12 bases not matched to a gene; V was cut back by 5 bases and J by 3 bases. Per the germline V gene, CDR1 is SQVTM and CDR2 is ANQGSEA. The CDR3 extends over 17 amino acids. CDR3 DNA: TGCAGCGTTATCTTCCAAACCGGGACAGGGGGCTACAATGAGCAGTTCTTC. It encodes CSVIFQTGTGGYNEQFF.

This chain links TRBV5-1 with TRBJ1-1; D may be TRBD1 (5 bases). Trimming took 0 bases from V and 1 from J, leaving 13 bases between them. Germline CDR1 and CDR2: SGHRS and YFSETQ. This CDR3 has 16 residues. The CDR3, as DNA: TGCGCCAGCAGCTTGGACCCTCGGCAGGGGAACACTGAAGCTTTCTTT. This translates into CASSLDPRQGNTEAFF. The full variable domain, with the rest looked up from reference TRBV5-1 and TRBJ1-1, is KAGVTQTPRYLIKTRGQQVTLSCSPISGHRSVSWYQQTPGQGLQFLFEYFSETQRNKGNFPGRFSGRQFSNSRSEMNVSTLELGDSALYLCASSLDPRQGNTEAFFGQGTRLTVV.

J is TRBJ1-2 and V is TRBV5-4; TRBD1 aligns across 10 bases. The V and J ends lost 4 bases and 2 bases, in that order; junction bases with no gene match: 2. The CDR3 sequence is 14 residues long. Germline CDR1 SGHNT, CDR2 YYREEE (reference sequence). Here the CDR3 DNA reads TGTGCCAGCAGCCGGGGACAGGGGAACTATGGCTACACCTTC. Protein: CASSRGQGNYGYTF.

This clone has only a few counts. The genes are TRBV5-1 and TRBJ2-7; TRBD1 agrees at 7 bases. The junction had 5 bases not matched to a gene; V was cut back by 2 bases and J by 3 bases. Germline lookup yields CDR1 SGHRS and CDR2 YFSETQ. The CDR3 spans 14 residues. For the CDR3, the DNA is TGCGCCAGCAGCTTACAGGGACAGCTCTACGAGCAGTACTTC. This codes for CASSLQGQLYEQYF.

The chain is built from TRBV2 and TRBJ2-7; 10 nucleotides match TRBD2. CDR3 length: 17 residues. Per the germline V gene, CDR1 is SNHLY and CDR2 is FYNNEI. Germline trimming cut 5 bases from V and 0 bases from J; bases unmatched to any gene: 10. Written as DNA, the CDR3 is TGTGCCAGCAGTCCCGGGACTAGCGCAACAAGCTCCTACGAGCAGTACTTC. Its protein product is CASSPGTSATSSYEQYF.

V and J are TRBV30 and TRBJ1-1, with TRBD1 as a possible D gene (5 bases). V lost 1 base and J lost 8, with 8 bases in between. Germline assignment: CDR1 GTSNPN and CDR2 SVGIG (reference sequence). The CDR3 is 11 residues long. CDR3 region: CAWSARGEAFF. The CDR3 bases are TGTGCCTGGAGTGCCCGGGGCGAAGCTTTCTTT.

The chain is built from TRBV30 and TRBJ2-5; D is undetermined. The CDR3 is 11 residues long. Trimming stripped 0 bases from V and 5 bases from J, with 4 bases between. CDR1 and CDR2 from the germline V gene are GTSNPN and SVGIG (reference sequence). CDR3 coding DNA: TGTGCCTGGAGTGTTAAGGAGACCCAGTACTTC. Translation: CAWSVKETQYF. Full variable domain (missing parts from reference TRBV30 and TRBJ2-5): SQTIHQWPATLVQPVGSPLSLECTVEGTSNPNLYWYRQAAGRGLQLLFYSVGIGQISSEVPQNLSASRPQDRQFILSSKKLLLSDSGFYLCAWSVKETQYFGPGTRLLVL.

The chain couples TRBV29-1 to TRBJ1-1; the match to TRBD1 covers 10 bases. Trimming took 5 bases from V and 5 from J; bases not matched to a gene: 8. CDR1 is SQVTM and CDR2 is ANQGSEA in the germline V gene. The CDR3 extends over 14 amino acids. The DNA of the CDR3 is TGCAGCGTTCTACTGACAGGGGGCTGGACTGAAGCTTTCTTT. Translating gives CSVLLTGGWTEAFF.

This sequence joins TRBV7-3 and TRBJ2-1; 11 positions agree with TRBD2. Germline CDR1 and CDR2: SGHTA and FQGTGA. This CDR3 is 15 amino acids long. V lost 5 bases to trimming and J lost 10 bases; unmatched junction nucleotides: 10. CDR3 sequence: CASSPRAASGGEQFF. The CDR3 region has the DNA TGTGCCAGCAGCCCCCGGGCGGCTAGCGGGGGGGAGCAGTTCTTC.

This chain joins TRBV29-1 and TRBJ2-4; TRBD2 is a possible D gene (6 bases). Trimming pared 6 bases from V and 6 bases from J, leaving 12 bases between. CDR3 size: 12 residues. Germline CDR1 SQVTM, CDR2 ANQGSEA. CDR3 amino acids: CSVGGRSNIQYF. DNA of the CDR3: TGCAGCGTGGGGGGACGGTCAAACATTCAGTACTTC.

The CDR3 DNA reads TGTGCCAGCAGGGGGGGTAGCACAGATACGCAGTATTTT. This encodes CASRGGSTDTQYF. The gene calls are TRBV27 and TRBJ2-3; maybe TRBD2 (6 bases). V lost 6 bases and J lost 0, with 7 bases in between. Looked up from germline, CDR1 is MNHEY and CDR2 is SMNVEV (reference sequence). The CDR3 spans 13 residues.

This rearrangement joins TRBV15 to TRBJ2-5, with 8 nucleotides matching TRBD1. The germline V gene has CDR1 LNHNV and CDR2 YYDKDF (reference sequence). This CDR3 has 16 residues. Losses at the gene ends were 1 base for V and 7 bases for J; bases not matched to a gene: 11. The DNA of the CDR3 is TGTGCCACCAGCAGAGGTTTGGGACAGGATGGTACGACCCAGTACTTC. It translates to CATSRGLGQDGTTQYF.

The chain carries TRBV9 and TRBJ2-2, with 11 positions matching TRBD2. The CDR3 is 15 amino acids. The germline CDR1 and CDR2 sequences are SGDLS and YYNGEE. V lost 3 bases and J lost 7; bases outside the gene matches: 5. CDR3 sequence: CASSGSGGAFGELFF. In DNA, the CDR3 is TGTGCCAGCAGCGGTAGCGGGGGGGCCTTCGGGGAGCTGTTTTTT.

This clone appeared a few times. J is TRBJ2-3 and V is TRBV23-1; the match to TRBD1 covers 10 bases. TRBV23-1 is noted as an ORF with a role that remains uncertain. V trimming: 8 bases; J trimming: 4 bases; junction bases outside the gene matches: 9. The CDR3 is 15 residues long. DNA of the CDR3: TGCGCCAGCGGGGACAGGGGATCGGGTGCAGATACGCAGTATTTT. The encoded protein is CASGDRGSGADTQYF.

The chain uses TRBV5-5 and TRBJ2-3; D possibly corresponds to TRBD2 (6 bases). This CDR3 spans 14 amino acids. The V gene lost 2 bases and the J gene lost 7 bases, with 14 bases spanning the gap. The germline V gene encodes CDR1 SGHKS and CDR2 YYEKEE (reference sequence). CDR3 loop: CASSLAGYPHTQYF. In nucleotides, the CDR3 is TGTGCCAGCAGCTTAGCGGGCTACCCCCATACGCAGTATTTT. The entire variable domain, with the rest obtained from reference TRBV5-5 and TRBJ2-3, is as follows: DAGVTQSPTHLIKTRGQQVTLRCSPISGHKSVSWYQQVLGQGPQFIFQYYEKEERGRGNFPDRFSARQFPNYSSELNVNALLLGDSALYLCASSLAGYPHTQYFGPGTRLTVL.

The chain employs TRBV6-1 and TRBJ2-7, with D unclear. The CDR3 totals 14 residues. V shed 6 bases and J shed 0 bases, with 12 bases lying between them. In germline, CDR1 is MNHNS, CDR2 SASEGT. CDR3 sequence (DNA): TGTGCCAGCAGCCTCAATCCCCTCTCCTACGAGCAGTACTTC. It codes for CASSLNPLSYEQYF.

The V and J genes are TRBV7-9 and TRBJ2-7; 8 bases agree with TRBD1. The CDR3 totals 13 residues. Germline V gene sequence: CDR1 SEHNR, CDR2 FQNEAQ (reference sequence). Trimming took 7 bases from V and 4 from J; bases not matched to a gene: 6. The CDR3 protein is CASNPQGAYEQYF. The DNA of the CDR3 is TGTGCCAGCAACCCTCAGGGGGCATACGAGCAGTACTTC.

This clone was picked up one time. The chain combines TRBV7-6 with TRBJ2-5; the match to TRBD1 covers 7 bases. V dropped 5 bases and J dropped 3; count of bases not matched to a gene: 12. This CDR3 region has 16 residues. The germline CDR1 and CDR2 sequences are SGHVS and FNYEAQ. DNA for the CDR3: TGTGCCAGCAGCCCGCCGGGACAGAAGCTAGAAGAGACCCAGTACTTC. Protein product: CASSPPGQKLEETQYF.

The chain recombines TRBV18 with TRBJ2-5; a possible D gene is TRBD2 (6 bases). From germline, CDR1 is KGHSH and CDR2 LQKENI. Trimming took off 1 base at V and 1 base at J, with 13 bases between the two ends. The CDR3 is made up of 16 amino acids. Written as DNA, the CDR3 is TGTGCCAGCTCACCACGGGACTGGGGAGCCCAAGAGACCCAGTACTTC. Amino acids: CASSPRDWGAQETQYF.